Listed here are 8 T cell receptor beta chains from one sample, sequenced in a study of preoperative IRX-2 immunotherapy in early breast cancer. The treatment is: preoperative locoregional IRX-2 cytokine immunotherapy. Method: immunoSEQ multiplex PCR; TCRdb's copy keeps in-frame clones and lacks some. The table shows 3,000 to 4,000 clones, with 70% to 80% occurring only once. This specimen consisted of tumor tissue, obtained after IRX-2 immunotherapy. The receptor set was obtained from a human donor with breast cancer.

The V and J genes are TRBV5-1 and TRBJ1-1; weak D call: TRBD1 (6 bases). V was trimmed by 2 bases and J by 1 base, leaving 27 bases between them. The CDR3 loop spans 20 amino acids. From germline, CDR1 is SGHRS and CDR2 YFSETQ. The CDR3 region is CASSLWGPGVSQSANTEAFF. Written as DNA, the CDR3 is TGCGCCAGCAGCTTATGGGGACCAGGGGTTTCTCAAAGCGCGAACACTGAAGCTTTCTTT.

The rearrangement links TRBV28 to TRBJ2-5, with 9 bases matching TRBD2. The CDR3 runs to 15 residues. Trimming took 0 bases from V and 4 from J; bases not matched to a gene: 3. Per germline, CDR1 MDHEN and CDR2 SYDVKM. Here the CDR3 reads CASSLWREGPETQYF. The DNA for the CDR3 is TGTGCCAGCAGTTTATGGCGGGAGGGGCCAGAGACCCAGTACTTC.

The chain has TRBV28 and TRBJ2-7, with 11 bases that match TRBD2. The germline V gene has CDR1 MDHEN and CDR2 SYDVKM. This CDR3 is 15 amino acids long. V lost 3 bases, J lost 5 bases, and 6 bases stayed unmatched. This CDR3 reads CASSLGGTSGNEQYF. DNA for the CDR3: TGTGCCAGCAGTTTGGGCGGGACTAGCGGAAACGAGCAGTACTTC.

This clone was found a few times. The genes are TRBV28 and TRBJ2-3; 7 bases line up with TRBD1. V dropped 4 bases and J dropped 3; count of bases not matched to a gene: 28. The CDR3 is made up of 22 amino acids. CDR1 MDHEN and CDR2 SYDVKM come from the germline V gene. The DNA for the CDR3 is TGTGCCAGCAGTTCTTTATCAGGGGGAGACAGGGAAAGTAAAGGAGCAACAGATACGCAGTATTTT. It is translated as CASSSLSGGDRESKGATDTQYF.

The chain uses TRBV5-1 and TRBJ1-1; no firm D call. CDR1 is SGHRS and CDR2 is YFSETQ in the germline V gene. With 1 base removed from V and 1 base from J, the gap between germline ends came to 8 bases. The CDR3 sequence is 14 residues long. This chain's CDR3 is CASSLSGANTEAFF. Here the CDR3 DNA reads TGCGCCAGCAGCTTGTCAGGAGCGAACACTGAAGCTTTCTTT. The whole variable domain, remainder taken from reference TRBV5-1 and TRBJ1-1, is KAGVTQTPRYLIKTRGQQVTLSCSPISGHRSVSWYQQTPGQGLQFLFEYFSETQRNKGNFPGRFSGRQFSNSRSEMNVSTLELGDSALYLCASSLSGANTEAFFGQGTRLTVV.

With regard to this clone: Residues arising from an ambiguous or unread base are written as X. The rearrangement links TRBV28 to TRBJ2-7; D may be TRBD2 (5 bases). The CDR3 has 15 residues. The germline V gene has CDR1 MDHEN and CDR2 SYDVKM. Trimming stripped 6 bases from V and 2 bases from J, with 17 bases between. CDR3 bases: TGTGCCAGCAGCCCCTATTCCGGGAKTACCTACGAGCAGTACTTC. Translating it yields CASSPYSGXTYEQYF.

The chain links TRBV5-1 to TRBJ1-1; 8 positions agree with TRBD1. V dropped 4 bases and J dropped 4; count of bases not matched to a gene: 6. The CDR3 spans 14 residues. Germline lookup yields CDR1 SGHRS and CDR2 YFSETQ. In DNA, the CDR3 is TGCGCCAGCAGCATCGGACAGGGTGCCACTGAAGCTTTCTTT. It yields the protein CASSIGQGATEAFF.

The CDR3 DNA reads as TGCGCCAGCAGCCAAGGGGGCATGAGCTCCTATAATTCACCCCTCCACTTT. The encoded protein is CASSQGGMSSYNSPLHF. This chain joins TRBV5-1 and TRBJ1-6; 7 positions match TRBD1. CDR1 is SGHRS, CDR2 YFSETQ, per germline. The V segment lost 4 bases and the J segment 0 bases; nucleotides outside the gene matches: 7. This CDR3 has 17 amino acids.